This T cell receptor (beta chain) is from a study of control samples from healthy donors and cancer patients. This table comes from immunoSEQ multiplex PCR, and its TCRdb copy is limited to in-frame clones, with some not included. Seen here are 90,000 or so clones, roughly nine tenths observed once, and the top ten hold roughly an eighth. Trimming left V 2 bases short and J 4 bases short, with 14 bases between. The germline CDR1 and CDR2 sequences are MNHNS and SASEGT. The CDR3 has 15 residues. The chain joins TRBV6-1 to TRBJ1-2, with D possibly being TRBD1 (6 bases). The specimen was blood. The TCR sequence derives from a woman in her sixties or seventies in good health. CDR3 DNA sequence: TGTGCCAGCAGTGAATATACAGGGTTGACCTATGGCTACACCTTC. Translation: CASSEYTGLTYGYTF.